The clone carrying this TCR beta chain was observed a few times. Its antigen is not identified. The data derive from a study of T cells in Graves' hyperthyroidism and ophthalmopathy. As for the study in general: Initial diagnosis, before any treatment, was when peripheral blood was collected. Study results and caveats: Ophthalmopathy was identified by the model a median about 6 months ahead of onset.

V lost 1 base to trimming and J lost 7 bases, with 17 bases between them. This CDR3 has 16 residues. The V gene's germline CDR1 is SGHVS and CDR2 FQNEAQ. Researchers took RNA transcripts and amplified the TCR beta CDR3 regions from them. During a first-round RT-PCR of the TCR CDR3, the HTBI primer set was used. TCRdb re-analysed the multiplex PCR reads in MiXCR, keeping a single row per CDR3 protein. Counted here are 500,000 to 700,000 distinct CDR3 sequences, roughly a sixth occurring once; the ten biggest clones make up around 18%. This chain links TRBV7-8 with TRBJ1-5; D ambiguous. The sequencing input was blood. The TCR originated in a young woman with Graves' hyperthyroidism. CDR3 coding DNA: TGTGCCAGCAGCTTAGGGGCCGTAGGGCTGGGGCAGCCCCAGCATTTT. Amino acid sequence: CASSLGAVGLGQPQHF.